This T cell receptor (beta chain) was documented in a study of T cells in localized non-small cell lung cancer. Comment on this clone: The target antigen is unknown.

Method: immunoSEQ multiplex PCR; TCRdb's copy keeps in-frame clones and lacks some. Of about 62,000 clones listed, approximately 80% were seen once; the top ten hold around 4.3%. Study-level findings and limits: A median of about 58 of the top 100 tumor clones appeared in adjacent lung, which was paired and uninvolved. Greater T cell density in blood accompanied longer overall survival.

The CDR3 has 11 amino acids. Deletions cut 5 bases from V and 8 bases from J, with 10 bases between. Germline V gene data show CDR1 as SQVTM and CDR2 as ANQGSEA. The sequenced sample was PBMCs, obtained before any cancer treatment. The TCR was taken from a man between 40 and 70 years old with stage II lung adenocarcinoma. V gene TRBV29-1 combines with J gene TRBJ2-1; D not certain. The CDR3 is CSVPRAYEQFF. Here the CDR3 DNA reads TGCAGCGTTCCCCGCGCCTATGAGCAGTTCTTC.